The following is a TCR beta chain sequence with its context. The method was immunoSEQ multiplex PCR; TCRdb's version includes in-frame clones alone and lacks a portion of them. The sample records 55,000 to 90,000 clones, around nine tenths being singletons. Trimming took off 5 bases at V and 3 bases at J, with 17 bases between the two ends. Looked up from germline, CDR1 is LNHDA and CDR2 is SQIVND (reference sequence). The CDR3 runs 15 residues. These data are taken from a study of blood T cell repertoires in COVID-19. About the research overall: Acute-phase and convalescent COVID-19 samples originated in the United States, Italy and Spain. The cDNA or gDNA used as material had been derived from T cells, B-cell-depleted T cells, or PBMCs.

The receptor was isolated from a woman aged 55-75 years with acute or convalescent COVID-19. V usage is TRBV19 and J usage is TRBJ2-7; the D gene is possibly TRBD2 (6 bases). The sequenced sample consisted of peripheral blood. The CDR3 coding sequence is TGTGCCAGTAGTTCTACCGGGACTTCGTTCTACGAGCAGTACTTC. Protein product: CASSSTGTSFYEQYF.